This T cell receptor beta chain was captured in a study of cytomegalovirus exposure and HLA in healthy donors. Points from the study as a whole: Researchers reported in a later analysis that a missense DCLRE1C variant was tied to TCR beta V- and J-gene trimming. Donor immune exposure was known only as CMV serostatus.

Healthy donors of bone marrow made up the group. In regard to this clone: What it recognizes is unknown.

The PCR made use of 60 Vbeta and 13 Jbeta primers. TCRdb's copy holds only in-frame clones and misses some; the assay was immunoSEQ multiplex PCR. Of around 120,000 clones listed, 70% to 80% are singletons. Sequenced: PBMCs. The receptor comes from a woman in her thirties or forties in good health and CMV-seropositive.

CDR3 sequence reads: CASSQDSARGTSGANVLTF. The CDR3 DNA follows: TGCGCCAGCAGCCAAGATTCGGCCCGCGGAACTAGTGGGGCCAACGTCCTGACTTTC. V and J are TRBV4-3 and TRBJ2-6; D may be TRBD2 (5 bases). Germline V gene data show CDR1 as LGHNA and CDR2 as YSLEER. V was shortened by 0 bases and J by 3 bases, with 18 bases between the two germline ends. CDR3 size: 19 residues.